The 23 T cell receptor beta chains in this list originate from one sample, sequenced in a study of blood T cell repertoires in COVID-19. The table came from immunoSEQ multiplex PCR; TCRdb's copy has only in-frame clones and leaves some out. The table records 200,000 to 250,000 clones, roughly 84% of them present only once. Material: peripheral blood. All receptors come from a man aged 50-59 years who had recovered from COVID-19.

The chain employs TRBV19 and TRBJ2-3; possible D gene TRBD2, 5 bases. This CDR3 is 14 amino acids long. CDR1 is LNHDA and CDR2 is SQIVND in the germline V gene (reference sequence). Trimming took off 1 base at V and 4 bases at J, with 9 bases between the two ends. CDR3 in amino acids: CASSIGEGADTQYF. In DNA, the CDR3 is TGTGCCAGTAGTATAGGAGAGGGTGCAGATACGCAGTATTTT.

This chain uses TRBV28 with TRBJ1-2; TRBD1 might be the D (6 bases). This CDR3 is built from 14 residues. The germline V gene encodes CDR1 MDHEN and CDR2 SYDVKM. V was clipped by 6 bases and J by 5 bases, with 16 bases between them. CDR3 in DNA: TGTGCCAGCAGGGAGGGGGGGGATGAGTATGGCTACACCTTC. Encoded protein: CASREGGDEYGYTF.

The chain links TRBV5-6 to TRBJ2-1, with D possibly TRBD2 on 6 matching bases. The CDR3 is made up of 17 amino acids. CDR1 and CDR2 (germline): SGHDT, YYEEEE. Trimming cost V 4 bases and J 3 bases, with 20 bases left between them. The CDR3, as DNA: TGTGCCAGCAGCAAGCTCCGTCGGGGAGGTGGCTACAATGAGCAGTTCTTC. It translates to CASSKLRRGGGYNEQFF. Full variable domain (rest looked up from reference TRBV5-6 and TRBJ2-1): DAGVTQSPTHLIKTRGQQVTLRCSPKSGHDTVSWYQQALGQGPQFIFQYYEEEERQRGNFPDRFSGHQFPNYSSELNVNALLLGDSALYLCASSKLRRGGGYNEQFFGPGTRLTVL.

The rearrangement joins TRBV7-6 to TRBJ1-2, with 9 nucleotides matching TRBD1. The CDR3 is 15 residues long. Germline V gene sequence: CDR1 SGHVS, CDR2 FNYEAQ. Unmatched junction bases numbered 3, after V lost 0 bases and J lost 4 bases. CDR3 sequence reads: CASSLAGGQGYGYTF. The CDR3 DNA sequence: TGTGCCAGCAGCTTAGCCGGGGGACAGGGCTATGGCTACACCTTC.

This clone came up once. DNA for the CDR3: TGTGCCAGCAGTGAATTAAACGGGAGTTTCCACGAGCAGTACTTC. Translating it yields CASSELNGSFHEQYF. The chain combines TRBV6-1 with TRBJ2-7, with a tentative D call TRBD2 (6 bases). CDR1 is MNHNS and CDR2 is SASEGT in the germline V gene. V shed 2 bases and J shed 5 bases, with 16 bases lying between them. This CDR3 region has 15 residues.

The V and J genes are TRBV7-8 and TRBJ2-3; 9 bases match TRBD2. Unmatched junction bases numbered 9, after V lost 5 bases and J lost 3 bases. The CDR3 loop spans 16 amino acids. The germline CDR1 and CDR2 sequences are SGHVS and FQNEAQ. The DNA of the CDR3 is TGTGCCAGCAGCCGTCTTAGCGGGAGTGTGACAGATACGCAGTATTTT. Protein: CASSRLSGSVTDTQYF. The full variable domain, completed using reference TRBV7-8 and TRBJ2-3, is GAGVSQSPRYKVAKRGQDVALRCDPISGHVSLFWYQQALGQGPEFLTYFQNEAQLDKSGLPSDRFFAERPEGSVSTLKIQRTQQEDSAVYLCASSRLSGSVTDTQYFGPGTRLTVL.

The chain combines TRBV15 with TRBJ2-4; TRBD2 might be the D (6 bases). The CDR3 is made up of 15 amino acids. Germline V lookup: CDR1 LNHNV, CDR2 YYDKDF (reference sequence). V was trimmed by 5 bases and J by 2 bases, leaving 13 bases between them. CDR3 sequence: CATSPAGGSKNIQYF. DNA for the CDR3: TGTGCCACCAGCCCCGCCGGGGGTTCCAAAAACATTCAGTACTTC.

V gene TRBV28 combines with J gene TRBJ1-6, with TRBD1 matching 9 bases. J lost 10 bases, V lost 8 bases, and 9 bases had no gene match. CDR1 and CDR2 from the germline V gene are MDHEN and SYDVKM. This CDR3 has 14 residues. CDR3 region: CASLLGTGSSPLHF. CDR3 bases: TGTGCCAGCTTACTCGGGACAGGGTCATCACCCCTCCACTTT.

The chain uses TRBV4-1 and TRBJ2-3; TRBD2 might be the D (5 bases). Germline V gene lookup returns CDR1 MGHRA and CDR2 YSYEKL. The CDR3 extends over 14 amino acids. Trimming stripped 5 bases from V and 0 bases from J, with 9 bases between. CDR3 amino acids: CASSGEISTDTQYF. The DNA of the CDR3 is TGCGCCAGCAGCGGGGAGATAAGCACAGATACGCAGTATTTT.

The rearrangement uses TRBV7-9 and TRBJ1-4; 10 bases agree with TRBD1. The V and J ends lost 2 bases and 8 bases, in that order; junction bases with no gene match: 8. This CDR3 comprises 16 residues. CDR1 and CDR2 (germline): SEHNR, FQNEAQ (reference sequence). The CDR3 DNA reads as TGTGCCAGCAGCTTAAAAATAGGGACAGGGGCGGAAAAACTGTTTTTT. It encodes CASSLKIGTGAEKLFF.

V and J are TRBV18 and TRBJ1-5, with D hard to call. Germline V gene sequence: CDR1 KGHSH, CDR2 LQKENI. The CDR3 loop spans 14 amino acids. Trimming pared 3 bases from V and 0 bases from J, leaving 6 bases between. The CDR3: CASSPKHSNQPQHF. In DNA form, the CDR3 reads TGTGCCAGCTCACCGAAGCATAGCAATCAGCCCCAGCATTTT.

The chain couples TRBV3-1 (or the pseudogene TRBV3-2) to TRBJ1-6; tentative D call: TRBD1 (6 bases). In germline, CDR1 is LGHDT, CDR2 YNNKEL (reference sequence). The V end lost 4 bases, the J end lost 7 bases, and 11 bases lay between the germline ends. The CDR3 consists of 14 residues. CDR3 region: CASSLRQVNSPLHF. CDR3 nucleotides: TGTGCCAGCAGCCTGCGACAGGTCAATTCACCCCTCCACTTT.

The chain employs TRBV12-3 or TRBV12-4 and TRBJ1-3; D ambiguous. With 6 bases removed from V and 4 bases from J, the gap between germline ends came to 7 bases. This CDR3 has 12 amino acids. CDR3 nucleotides: TGTGCCAGCAGCTCGGGGGGAAACACCATATATTTT. This sequence encodes CASSSGGNTIYF.

The chain recombines TRBV28 with TRBJ1-2; 9 bases fit TRBD1. The CDR3 spans 15 residues. The V gene's germline CDR1 is MDHEN and CDR2 SYDVKM. The V gene end was trimmed by 3 bases and the J gene end by 6 bases; junction bases not matched to a gene: 8. CDR3 DNA: TGTGCCAGCAGTTTGGGGGACACAGGGGGCAATGGCTACACCTTC. Translation: CASSLGDTGGNGYTF.

The chain carries TRBV3-1 (or the pseudogene TRBV3-2) and TRBJ2-7; 8 bases agree with TRBD1. CDR3 length equals 15 residues. J gave up 4 bases and V 4 bases, and 9 bases lay outside the gene matches. Germline loops: CDR1 LGHDT, CDR2 YNNKEL (reference sequence). The CDR3: CASSLRGRGRYEQYF. CDR3 bases: TGTGCCAGCAGCCTAAGGGGCAGGGGGCGTTACGAGCAGTACTTC.

V usage is TRBV7-7 and J usage is TRBJ1-2, with 8 positions matching TRBD1. The CDR3 runs 17 residues. V shed 2 bases, J shed 4 bases, and the junction held 12 bases outside the gene matches. Germline V gene sequence: CDR1 SSHAT, CDR2 FNYEAQ (reference sequence). The CDR3 DNA sequence: TGTGCCAGCAGCTTACCCTCGGACAGGGAGTCGTCCTATGGCTACACCTTC. This encodes CASSLPSDRESSYGYTF.

The chain joins TRBV5-4 to TRBJ1-1, with 7 bases aligning to TRBD1. This CDR3 is built from 14 residues. In germline, CDR1 is SGHNT, CDR2 YYREEE (reference sequence). V dropped 4 bases and J dropped 3; count of bases not matched to a gene: 6. The CDR3 loop is CASSRPTGDTEAFF. The CDR3 DNA sequence: TGTGCCAGCAGCAGGCCTACAGGGGACACTGAAGCTTTCTTT.

The CDR3 spells CASRKGGGREGEQFF. CDR3 nucleotide sequence: TGCGCCAGCAGGAAGGGAGGCGGGAGGGAAGGTGAGCAGTTCTTC. The chain employs TRBV10-2 and TRBJ2-1; TRBD2 matches 9 bases. V was pared by 6 bases and J by 9 bases, with 12 bases of the junction left unmatched. CDR3 length: 15 residues. The V gene's germline CDR1 is WSHSY and CDR2 SAAADI.

This chain connects TRBV7-9 to TRBJ2-2, with 14 nucleotides matching TRBD2. This CDR3 is 16 amino acids long. The germline gives CDR1 SEHNR, CDR2 FQNEAQ (reference sequence). The trim removed 5 bases at V and 7 bases at J, leaving 6 bases unmatched. The CDR3 nucleotides are TGTGCCAGCAGCGGGGGACTAGCGGGAGTCAGCGGGGAGCTGTTTTTT. Protein product: CASSGGLAGVSGELFF.

This clone was recorded a few times. CDR3 residues: CASSLSGTTSAEQYF. As DNA, the CDR3 is TGTGCCAGCTCACTTTCCGGGACTACCTCCGCCGAGCAGTACTTC. V is TRBV18 and J is TRBJ2-7, with TRBD2 matching 7 bases. There are 15 residues in the CDR3. Germline V gene sequence: CDR1 KGHSH, CDR2 LQKENI. The V gene end was trimmed by 4 bases and the J gene end by 6 bases; junction bases not matched to a gene: 12.

This chain's CDR3 is CASSYSPGAQPQHF. The CDR3 DNA is TGTGCCAGCAGTTACTCGCCAGGGGCTCAGCCCCAGCATTTT. The chain carries TRBV6-2 or TRBV6-3 and TRBJ1-5, with a weak D call TRBD1 (6 bases). CDR1 and CDR2 (germline): MNHEY, SVGEGT. With 0 bases removed from V and 6 bases from J, the gap between germline ends came to 9 bases. This CDR3 has 14 amino acids.

V usage is TRBV30 and J usage is TRBJ2-3, with 8 bases identical to TRBD2. This CDR3 is 16 amino acids long. The junction had 11 bases not matched to a gene; V was cut back by 0 bases and J by 6 bases. CDR1 and CDR2 (germline): GTSNPN, SVGIG (reference sequence). This CDR3 is CAWSVDTGGPGDTQYF. DNA of the CDR3: TGTGCCTGGAGTGTAGATACGGGAGGGCCAGGGGATACGCAGTATTTT. Variable domain in full (rest from reference TRBV30 and TRBJ2-3): SQTIHQWPATLVQPVGSPLSLECTVEGTSNPNLYWYRQAAGRGLQLLFYSVGIGQISSEVPQNLSASRPQDRQFILSSKKLLLSDSGFYLCAWSVDTGGPGDTQYFGPGTRLTVL.

The chain links TRBV20-1 to TRBJ2-5, with D possibly being TRBD1 (6 bases). The germline V gene encodes CDR1 DFQATT and CDR2 SNEGSKA (reference sequence). This CDR3 is built from 11 residues. Trimming shortened V by 6 bases and J by 5 bases, and 10 bases separated the two germline ends. CDR3 nucleotides: TGCAGTGCGAACAGGGCGGAGACCCAGTACTTC. As protein: CSANRAETQYF.